Listed below are T cell receptor beta chains from one sample, sequenced in a study of blood T cells in healthy people across ages. TCRdb passed the 5' RACE reads through MiXCR, listing each CDR3 protein once. This sample carries about a million distinct CDR3 sequences, roughly 50% of them seen once, and the ten largest clones take 10% to 15%. Sequencing was carried out using blood. The receptors come from a man between 25 and 39 years old in good health. The CDR3 runs from the conserved cysteine through the conserved F or W. Fields, in order: V gene, J gene, CDR3 protein.

V gene: TRBV20-1
J gene: TRBJ2-3
CDR3 protein: CSAMGVDTDTQYF

V gene: TRBV7-2
J gene: TRBJ2-1
CDR3 protein: CASSWGAPFNEQFF

V gene: TRBV29-1
J gene: TRBJ2-5
CDR3 protein: CSVEPGTYQETQYF

V gene: TRBV20-1
J gene: TRBJ2-7
CDR3 protein: CSARLAGGFDEQYF

V gene: TRBV5-6
J gene: TRBJ2-1
CDR3 protein: CASSLARQYNEQFF

V gene: TRBV25-1
J gene: TRBJ1-2
CDR3 protein: CASSASSGGYTF

V gene: TRBV30
J gene: TRBJ2-3
CDR3 protein: CAWNGGPLGTDTQYF

V gene: TRBV20-1
J gene: TRBJ2-7
CDR3 protein: CSAREARGIPYEQYF

V gene: TRBV14
J gene: TRBJ2-7
CDR3 protein: CASSHRSQGRYEQYF

V gene: TRBV5-6
J gene: TRBJ2-5
CDR3 protein: CASSNIDGLGGETQYF

V gene: TRBV7-2
J gene: TRBJ2-3
CDR3 protein: CASRTGGLSDTQYF

V gene: TRBV7-2
J gene: TRBJ1-2
CDR3 protein: CAGSLDLDRANYGYTF

V gene: TRBV6-2/TRBV6-3
J gene: TRBJ2-7
CDR3 protein: CASSYSISPYEQYF

V gene: TRBV6-1
J gene: TRBJ2-7
CDR3 protein: CASSADRGLYEQYF

V gene: TRBV28
J gene: TRBJ2-1
CDR3 protein: CASSLGGALGNEQFF

V gene: TRBV24-1
J gene: TRBJ2-3
CDR3 protein: CATSSGQGADTQYF

V gene: TRBV29-1
J gene: .
CDR3 protein: CSLRGLLGEQYF

V gene: TRBV28
J gene: TRBJ2-3
CDR3 protein: CASLKRGPDTQYF

V gene: TRBV29-1
J gene: TRBJ2-3
CDR3 protein: CSVEIFTDTQYF

V gene: TRBV7-2
J gene: TRBJ2-3
CDR3 protein: CASSLIAPEGTQYF

V gene: TRBV7-3
J gene: TRBJ1-2
CDR3 protein: CASSLIPGETYGYTF

V gene: TRBV7-2
J gene: TRBJ2-7
CDR3 protein: CASSVEVGSSYEQYF

V gene: TRBV29-1
J gene: TRBJ2-3
CDR3 protein: CSGSLADTQYF

V gene: TRBV6-6
J gene: TRBJ2-1
CDR3 protein: CASSSALTVNEQFF

V gene: TRBV3-1
J gene: TRBJ2-7
CDR3 protein: CASSRFSTRGAHEQYF